This passage covers 23 T cell receptor delta chains from one sample sequenced in a study of gamma-delta chains in newborns, infants, children (dated 2019 in TCRdb). TCRdb shows the sequencer as Illumina MiSeq. TCRdb called clones anew from the public reads via CATT; matching DNA rows were later pooled. In all, the sample holds roughly 1,300 delta-chain clones, and around 0.99% of those were seen once. The ten largest clones represent 15% to 20% of the sample. The material sequenced was blood. These receptors all come from a child in good health.

Within the sample, this clone is hyperexpanded. The sample holds other DNA sequences that translate to the same CDR3. The chain joins TRDV2 to TRDJ1; D perhaps matches TRDD3 (6 bases). Trimming shortened V by 1 base and J by 5 bases, and 16 bases separated the two germline ends. CDR3 length equals 15 residues. CDR1 GEAIGNYY and CDR2 EKD come from the germline V gene. CDR3 bases: TGTGCCTGTGACACTGTTGGTGGGGGGGCGGATAAACTCATCTTT. This encodes CACDTVGGGADKLIF.

This clone occurred a few times. An end of the junction differs from the germline gene, which may be a read error. This chain joins TRDV2 and TRDJ1; 10 bases map to TRDD3. In germline, CDR1 is GEAIGNYY, CDR2 EKD. This CDR3 has 20 residues. CDR3 residues: CACDTLASLGDSEGTDKLTF. The DNA of the CDR3 is TGTGCCTGTGACACCCTCGCTTCCCTGGGGGATAGTGAGGGCACCGATAAACTCACCTTT.

Only a few counts were recorded for this clone. V gene TRDV2 combines with J gene TRDJ3; 8 positions agree with TRDD3. CDR3 length: 18 amino acids. Germline-derived CDR1 and CDR2 are GEAIGNYY and EKD. Trimming cost V 2 bases and J 0 bases; bases outside gene matches: 5. CDR3 sequence: CACDILGGSSWDTRQMFF. The DNA for the CDR3 is TGTGCCTGTGACATACTGGGGGGAAGCTCCTGGGACACCCGACAGATGTTTTTC.

This clone was recorded a few times. This may be a read error: a much more frequent sequence differs by one nucleotide. The rearrangement links TRDV2 to TRDJ3, with TRDD3 identical over 8 bases. CDR3 length equals 20 residues. Germline CDR1 reads GEAIGNYY; CDR2 reads EKD. The CDR3, as DNA: TGTGCCTGTGAAGGGGTTACTGGGGGCCCTCGCTCCTGGGACACCCGACGGATGTTTTTC. It is translated as CACEGVTGGPRSWDTRRMFF.

This clone has only a few counts. The CDR3 coding sequence is TGTGCTCTTATACGCTTCCCTAAGGTCGACTGGGGGATTGATAAACTCATCTTT. Protein product: CALIRFPKVDWGIDKLIF. V gene TRDV1 combines with J gene TRDJ1, with 10 bases identical to TRDD3. The CDR3 totals 18 residues. The germline CDR1 and CDR2 sequences are TSWWSYY and QGS. V gave up 8 bases and J gave up 5 bases; unmatched junction bases: 20.

This clone came up a few times. V and J are TRDV2 and TRDJ1, with 11 bases fitting TRDD3. The germline gives CDR1 GEAIGNYY, CDR2 EKD. Trimming took 3 bases from V and 0 from J; bases not matched to a gene: 5. The CDR3 is 16 residues long. The chain's CDR3 is CACDVLGDKYTDKLIF. In DNA form, the CDR3 reads TGTGCCTGTGACGTACTGGGGGATAAATACACCGATAAACTCATCTTT.

This clone was detected a few times. This likely stems from a read error, as it lies one base from a far larger clone. In the same sample, other DNA sequences code for this CDR3. The rearrangement links TRDV2 to TRDJ1; unclear D gene. The CDR3 spans 17 residues. CDR1 and CDR2 (germline): GEAIGNYY, EKD. Trimming pared 6 bases from V and 4 bases from J, leaving 26 bases between. The CDR3 spells CACLGLGGSEGYDKLIF. The CDR3, as DNA: TGTGCCTGTCTAGGACTTGGCGGATCGGAGGGGTACGATAAACTCATCTTT.

This clone occurred a few times. A much larger clonotype is one base distant, so this may be a read error. Different DNA sequences within this sample yield the same CDR3. This sequence joins TRDV2 and TRDJ1; 13 bases are shared with TRDD3. V was pared by 1 base and J by 0 bases, with 13 bases of the junction left unmatched. The CDR3 runs to 20 residues. Germline CDR1 reads GEAIGNYY; CDR2 reads EKD. In DNA form, the CDR3 reads TGTGCCTGTGACACTCTCCGTACTGGGGGATACGGGTCGTACACCGATAAACTCATCTTT. This sequence encodes CACDTLRTGGYGSYTDKLIF.

This clone has just a few counts. TCRdb has a much larger clone's protein, which differs at residue 7 from the translation of this DNA, likely because of a read error; what is shown is the protein translated from the DNA. The chain employs TRDV2 and TRDJ1; 8 bases match TRDD3. This CDR3 contains 15 residues. CDR1 is GEAIGNYY and CDR2 is EKD in the germline V gene. V was clipped by 0 bases and J by 9 bases; unmatched bases: 11. DNA for the CDR3: TGTGCCTGTGACACCGTCTATACTGGGGGTTCCGAACTCATCTTT. Amino acid sequence: CACDTVYTGGSELIF.

The sample holds a few counts of this clone. Other nucleotide sequences from this sample produce the same CDR3. The V gene is TRDV2, the J gene TRDJ2, with 9 bases matching TRDD3. The CDR3 length is 14 residues. V shed 4 bases and J 5 bases; nucleotides not matched to a gene: 4. Germline V gene lookup returns CDR1 GEAIGNYY and CDR2 EKD. DNA for the CDR3: TGTGCCTGTGATATCCTGGGGGATACAGCACAACTCTTCTTT. As protein: CACDILGDTAQLFF.

Note on this clone: A far larger clone is only one base removed, so a read error is likely. J is TRDJ3 and V is TRDV2, with TRDD3 identical over 9 bases. This CDR3 is 18 amino acids long. Germline-derived CDR1 and CDR2 are GEAIGNYY and EKD. CDR3 coding DNA: TGTGCCCGTGACCCTACTGGGGGAATCTCCTGGGACACCCGACAGATGTTTTTC. Its translation: CARDPTGGISWDTRQMFF.

By proportion, this clone is large. Within the sample, other DNA sequences also encode this same CDR3. The V call is TRDV2, the J call TRDJ3, with 8 nucleotides matching TRDD3. The CDR3 is 19 residues long. Germline CDR1 and CDR2: GEAIGNYY and EKD. The trim removed 0 bases at V and 0 bases at J, leaving 6 bases unmatched. The CDR3 coding sequence is TGTGCCTGTGACACCGTACTGGGGGTAAGCTCCTGGGACACCCGACAGATGTTTTTC. This codes for CACDTVLGVSSWDTRQMFF.

This clone has just a few counts. One junction end does not reproduce the germline sequence, and a read error may be involved. Within the sample, other DNA sequences also encode this same CDR3. The chain links TRDV2 to TRDJ2; D is undetermined. This CDR3 contains 14 residues. Germline-derived CDR1 and CDR2 are GEAIGNYY and EKD. The CDR3 nucleotides are TGTGCCTGTGACACCCTTGCTTTGACAGCGCAACTCTTCTTT. Translation gives CACDTLALTAQLFF.

This clone was detected only a few times. The mismatch at residue 4 between this DNA's translation and the TCRdb protein of a much larger clone likely reflects a read error; the protein shown is translated from the DNA. The rearrangement links TRDV2 to TRDJ1, with 7 nucleotides matching TRDD3. Germline CDR1 and CDR2: GEAIGNYY and EKD. The V gene end was trimmed by 4 bases and the J gene end by 3 bases; junction bases not matched to a gene: 10. The CDR3 length is 15 residues. The CDR3 DNA sequence: TGTGCCTGTGAATCAATAGGGGATAAAGCCGATAAACTCATCTTT. Translation: CACESIGDKADKLIF.

This CDR3 is CACDRTGGYPSWDTRQMFF. CDR3 sequence (DNA): TGTGCCTGTGACCGGACTGGGGGATACCCCTCCTGGGACACCCGACAGATGTTTTTC. V and J are TRDV2 and TRDJ3; 12 bases map to TRDD3. There are 19 residues in the CDR3. The J segment lost 0 bases and the V segment lost 3 bases, leaving 5 bases of the junction unmatched. Germline V gives CDR1 GEAIGNYY, CDR2 EKD.

This clone was observed a few times. This sequence is one base from a far larger clone and is likely a read error. The rearrangement joins TRDV2 to TRDJ3; D perhaps matches TRDD3 (6 bases). Germline V gene data show CDR1 as GEAIGNYY and CDR2 as EKD. The CDR3 has 20 residues. The CDR3 nucleotides read TGTGCCTGTGACACCGCGGGGATCGGGGAGAGCTCCTTGGACACCCGACAGATGTTTTTC. Protein: CACDTAGIGESSLDTRQMFF.

This clone was seen only a few times. A far larger clone is one base from this, pointing to a likely read error. The chain recombines TRDV2 with TRDJ3, with 12 bases identical to TRDD3. The CDR3 totals 20 residues. Looked up from germline, CDR1 is GEAIGNYY and CDR2 is EKD. CDR3 protein: CSCDKILGDTSSWDTRQMFF. Here the CDR3 DNA reads TGTTCCTGTGACAAGATACTGGGGGATACTAGCTCCTGGGACACCCGACAGATGTTTTTC.

Worth noting for this clone: It differs at one base from a far larger clone, so likely a read error. The rearrangement links TRDV2 to TRDJ1; TRDD3 matches 9 bases. The CDR3 is made up of 18 amino acids. Germline CDR1 GEAIGNYY, CDR2 EKD. CDR3 DNA: TGTGCCTGTGTTTCCCTCAACTGGGGGAGACGAGACACCAATAAACTCATCTTT. Encoded protein: CACVSLNWGRRDTNKLIF.

Turning to this clone: Given a far larger clone just one base away, this is likely a sequencing read error. The genes are TRDV2 and TRDJ1; 12 nucleotides agree with TRDD3. The V segment lost 0 bases and the J segment 3 bases; nucleotides outside the gene matches: 7. Per germline, CDR1 GEAIGNYY and CDR2 EKD. The CDR3 has 17 residues. The CDR3 DNA follows: TGTGCCTGTGACACCCTGGGGGATACGCTGAACGCCGATAAACTCATCTTT. Translated: CACDTLGDTLNADKLIF.

To note about this clone: A far larger clone is a single base away, which makes a read error likely. The chain has TRDV2 and TRDJ1; 13 positions agree with TRDD3. Per the germline V gene, CDR1 is GEAIGNYY and CDR2 is EKD. The length of the CDR3 is 18 residues. The CDR3 DNA reads as TGTGCCCGTGATTATGTACTGGGGGATACGCTCTTCACCGATAAACTCATCTTT. Residues: CARDYVLGDTLFTDKLIF.

This clone was counted only a few times. A far larger clone is only one base removed, so a read error is likely. V usage is TRDV2 and J usage is TRDJ1; 11 bases map to TRDD3. CDR1 GEAIGNYY and CDR2 EKD come from the germline V gene. This CDR3 has 20 amino acids. CDR3 region: CACDTVLSLGDTRTTDKLTF. The DNA for the CDR3 is TGTGCCTGTGACACCGTACTTAGTTTGGGGGATACGCGTACCACCGATAAACTCACCTTT.

The rearrangement joins TRDV2 to TRDJ3; 8 nucleotides agree with TRDD3. The J segment lost 1 base and the V segment lost 3 bases, leaving 4 bases of the junction unmatched. The CDR3 sequence is 17 residues long. Per germline, CDR1 GEAIGNYY and CDR2 EKD. The CDR3 DNA sequence: TGTGCCTGTGACCCACCTGGGGGATCCTGGGACACCCGACAGATGTTTTTC. Protein product: CACDPPGGSWDTRQMFF.

About this clone itself: The protein TCRdb lists belongs to a much larger clone and differs from this DNA's translation at residue 6, which points to a read error; the protein shown is made from the DNA. The V gene is TRDV2, the J gene TRDJ3; TRDD3 is a possible D gene (6 bases). CDR1 and CDR2 (germline): GEAIGNYY, EKD. The CDR3 is 19 amino acids. V dropped 4 bases and J dropped 0 bases, with 18 bases sitting between them. CDR3 sequence: CACDTPGDSSSWDTRQMFF. As DNA, the CDR3 is TGTGCCTGTGATACCCCGGGGGACTCTTCCTCCTGGGACACCCGACAGATGTTTTTC.